This TCR beta chain comes out of a study of CD8 T cells in ankylosing spondylitis (TCRdb year 2017). For the wider study: The study set out to find disease-linked TCR variants by profiling T cell receptor beta repertoires in ankylosing spondylitis patients and healthy donors. Peripheral blood samples were taken, and synovial fluid was additionally collected from ankylosing spondylitis patients. In total, the full study cohort was made up of roughly 110 healthy donors and some 26 ankylosing spondylitis patients. Overall study results and their limits: The disease-linked clones were reported as significantly enriched in matched synovial fluid samples from ankylosing spondylitis patients. A TCR beta motif of several highly homologous amino acid variants appeared characteristic of blood from ankylosing spondylitis patients. A CD8+ phenotype was shown by the disease-linked clones, which were found at relatively low frequencies in peripheral blood. Some of the motif variants had been reported before in the synovial fluid and blood of reactive arthritis patients, a finding that suggests common disease-initiation mechanisms.

In this sample, this clonotype turned up a few times. Its antigen is not yet known. The junction does not match germline at one end; this may be a read error. From its cysteine to its phenylalanine, the CDR3 spans 14 amino acids. Only the CDR3 DNA is retained, 42 bases long and in frame from the first base. CDR1 and CDR2 are drawn from the germline V gene: SGHAT, FQNNGV. Synovial fluid samples were paired with blood samples taken from the same ankylosing spondylitis patients. Sequenced on an Illumina HiSeq 2500. Quantitative 5'-RACE with molecular barcodes was the method used to prepare the TCR beta libraries. The authors' analysis ran thus. A new computational method based on a probabilistic model of VDJ rearrangement was used to identify disease-linked TCR variants. TCRdb reran the public reads through fastp at Q25 and MiXCR, keeping productive beta chains. Records with the same CDR3 protein are collapsed into one entry carrying the most frequent genes and DNA. The V and J calls here are based on TCRdb, not the publication. This sample lists about 150,000 distinct CDR3 sequences; 40% to 50% were detected once. Over 12% of the sample comes from the top ten.

This receptor was identified in a male donor with ankylosing spondylitis. The rearrangement combines TRBV11-2 with TRBJ2-6; 9 nucleotides in the junction match TRBD2. The sample taken for sequencing was synovial fluid, either unsorted or a sorted T cell fraction (not recorded which). The CDR3 is CVSSGGIRNGVLTF. The bases read TGTGTCAGCAGCGGGGGGATAAGAAATGGCGTCCTGACTTTC.